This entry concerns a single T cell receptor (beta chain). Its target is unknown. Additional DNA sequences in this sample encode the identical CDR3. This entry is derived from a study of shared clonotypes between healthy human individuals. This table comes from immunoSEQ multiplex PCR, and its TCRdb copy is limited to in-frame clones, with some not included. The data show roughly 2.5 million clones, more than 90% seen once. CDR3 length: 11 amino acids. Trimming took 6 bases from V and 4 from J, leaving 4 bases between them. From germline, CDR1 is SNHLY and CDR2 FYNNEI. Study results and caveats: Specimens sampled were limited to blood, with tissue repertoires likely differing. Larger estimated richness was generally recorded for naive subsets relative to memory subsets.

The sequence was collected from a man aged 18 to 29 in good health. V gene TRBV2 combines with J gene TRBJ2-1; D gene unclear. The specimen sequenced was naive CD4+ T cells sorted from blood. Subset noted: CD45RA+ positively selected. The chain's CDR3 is CASRGYNEQFF. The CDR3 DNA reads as TGTGCCAGCAGGGGATACAATGAGCAGTTCTTC.